The sequence of this T cell receptor beta chain was determined in a study of T cell repertoires in cytomegalovirus infection. General observations from the study: HLA-C-restricted CMV clonotypes gave the most frequent clonotype in two of eight donors.

TCRdb redid the calling of the reads with MiXCR, one entry per CDR3 protein. Found here are roughly 720,000 distinct CDR3 sequences, less than 40% of them singletons; the top ten hold around 2.8%. CDR3 size: 15 residues. The V gene end was trimmed by 5 bases and the J gene end by 1 base; junction bases not matched to a gene: 3. Germline CDR1 and CDR2: KGHDR and SFDVKD. With respect to this clonotype: Its specificity is not known.

The receptor comes from a human donor in good health (CMV status not recorded). Some clones in this sample may be carry-over from other donors' samples. Material: PBMCs. The chain couples TRBV24-1 to TRBJ2-5; 10 bases fit TRBD2. CDR3 nucleotide sequence: TGTGCCACCAGTGGTAGCGGGGGGATCCAAGAGACCCAGTACTTC. It is translated as CATSGSGGIQETQYF.